This T cell receptor (beta chain) comes out of a study of T cells in localized non-small cell lung cancer. Using immunoSEQ multiplex PCR, the repertoire was profiled, and TCRdb retains in-frame clones only, with some absent. The sample holds roughly 50,000 clones, about 89% seen once. CDR1 is SNHLY and CDR2 is FYNNEI in the germline V gene. V dropped 6 bases and J dropped 7; count of bases not matched to a gene: 5. The CDR3 has 15 amino acids. The receptor was derived from a man between 35 and 75 years old with stage I lung adenocarcinoma. Sequenced here: peripheral blood, sampled before any cancer treatment. J is TRBJ2-2 and V is TRBV2, with 13 bases that match TRBD2. The chain's CDR3 is CASRTGLAGFGELFF. In DNA form, the CDR3 reads TGTGCCAGCAGAACGGGACTAGCGGGATTCGGGGAGCTGTTTTTT.